This passage covers 7 T cell receptor beta chains from one sample sequenced in a study of blood T cell repertoires in COVID-19. Repertoires were generated with immunoSEQ multiplex PCR, while TCRdb's copy carries only in-frame clones and drops some. The sample contains 200,000 or so clones, under 90% of which appear only once. The sequenced sample consisted of PBMCs or T cells enriched from blood (not recorded which). The receptors come from a man between 60 and 75 years old who had recovered from COVID-19.

The chain recombines TRBV7-8 with TRBJ2-2; D is possibly TRBD1 (6 bases). This CDR3 comprises 14 residues. The V and J ends lost 4 bases and 4 bases respectively, with 10 bases between them. Germline V gene lookup returns CDR1 SGHVS and CDR2 FQNEAQ. The CDR3 nucleotides read TGTGCCAGCAGCTCAACAGGGCCCACCGGGGAGCTGTTTTTT. It codes for CASSSTGPTGELFF.

The chain is built from TRBV6-5 and TRBJ1-6; TRBD1 matches 9 bases. With V trimmed by 4 bases and J by 6 bases, 4 bases remained unmatched. The CDR3 runs to 15 residues. Germline assignment: CDR1 MNHEY and CDR2 SVGAGI. CDR3 in DNA: TGTGCCAGCAGTTTTGGGACAGGGACTAATTCACCCCTCCACTTT. This gives the protein CASSFGTGTNSPLHF.

The chain is built from TRBV9 and TRBJ2-2; D is possibly TRBD1 (5 bases). The V gene's germline CDR1 is SGDLS and CDR2 YYNGEE. CDR3 length equals 15 residues. Trimming removed 0 bases at V and 1 base at J, with 7 bases between. The CDR3, as DNA: TGTGCCAGCAGCGTAGGACAGATGAACACCGGGGAGCTGTTTTTT. Encoded protein: CASSVGQMNTGELFF.

This clone came up a few times. The chain employs TRBV20-1 and TRBJ2-2; no reliable D call. The V gene's germline CDR1 is DFQATT and CDR2 SNEGSKA (reference sequence). The CDR3 contains 14 residues. Deletions cut 3 bases from V and 3 bases from J, with 11 bases between. The CDR3: CSASLASDTGELFF. CDR3 DNA: TGCAGTGCTAGTCTCGCATCGGACACCGGGGAGCTGTTTTTT.

The chain employs TRBV6-5 and TRBJ2-5, with TRBD2 matching over 7 bases. Looked up from germline, CDR1 is MNHEY and CDR2 is SVGAGI. V shed 4 bases, J shed 0 bases, and the junction held 5 bases outside the gene matches. The CDR3 spans 15 residues. The CDR3: CASSLGGGDQETQYF. CDR3 nucleotide sequence: TGTGCCAGCAGTTTGGGCGGGGGAGACCAAGAGACCCAGTACTTC.

The genes are TRBV5-6 and TRBJ2-3; 8 nucleotides line up with TRBD2. The CDR3 covers 18 residues. Germline CDR1 and CDR2: SGHDT and YYEEEE. Losses at the gene ends were 4 bases for V and 2 bases for J; bases not matched to a gene: 15. The CDR3 DNA reads TGTGCCAGCAGCCCGAGACCAGAGCGGGAGCCTCTCACAGATACGCAGTATTTT. It is translated as CASSPRPEREPLTDTQYF.

In this sample, this clone turned up once. V gene TRBV28 combines with J gene TRBJ2-3, with 7 bases fitting TRBD1. Germline values: CDR1 MDHEN, CDR2 SYDVKM. The CDR3 extends over 15 amino acids. V lost 3 bases to trimming and J lost 0 bases; unmatched junction nucleotides: 3. CDR3 protein: CASSFQGVSTDTQYF. CDR3 DNA: TGTGCCAGCAGTTTTCAGGGGGTGAGCACAGATACGCAGTATTTT.